This T cell receptor beta chain came from a study of shared clonotypes between healthy human individuals. Assay execution took place at the deep level. This table comes from immunoSEQ multiplex PCR, and its TCRdb copy is limited to in-frame clones, with some not included. The sample has around 690,000 clones; roughly 91% are singletons. In the case of this clone: The antigen is undetermined.

Study-wide results and caveats: Naive CD4 clonotype sharing across four donors was 4% to 5%. Rarefaction revealed incomplete sorted-subset sequencing despite large depth. Larger richness was generally estimated for naive than memory subsets.

Germline CDR1 and CDR2: SGHNT and YYREEE (reference sequence). V was cut by 4 bases and J by 3 bases, with 8 bases left in between. CDR3 length: 12 residues. The TCR comes from a man aged 18 to 30 in good health. Some clones in this sample may be carry-over from other donors' samples. Sample: memory CD8+ T cells from PBMCs. Noted subset: CD45RO+ cells pooled with CCR7-negative TemRA cells. V and J are TRBV5-4 and TRBJ2-7; unclear D gene. The CDR3 protein is CASSLTYYEQYF. CDR3 nucleotide sequence: TGTGCCAGCAGCCTGACCTACTACGAGCAGTACTTC.